The 29 T cell receptor beta chains in this list originate from one sample, sequenced in a study of CD8 T cells in Susac syndrome. Random hexamers primed reverse transcription of about 0.45 to 1 ug RNA. TCRdb independently ran MiXCR on the immunoSEQ multiplex PCR reads; one entry per CDR3 protein. The profile shows roughly 150,000 distinct CDR3 sequences, 92% of them singletons. Sequenced sample: CD4+ T cells from PBMCs. The origin of the receptors is a human donor in good health.

The chain couples TRBV7-2 to TRBJ1-4; D is undetermined. The CDR3 spans 14 residues. Germline V lookup: CDR1 SGHTA, CDR2 FQGNSA. V shed 3 bases and J shed 6 bases, with 11 bases lying between them. The CDR3 DNA sequence: TGTGCCAGCAGCTTCGACTCCACTTATGAAAAACTGTTTTTT. This sequence encodes CASSFDSTYEKLFF. Variable domain in full (rest from reference TRBV7-2 and TRBJ1-4): GAGVSQSPSNKVTEKGKDVELRCDPISGHTALYWYRQSLGQGLEFLIYFQGNSAPDKSGLPSDRFSAERTGGSVSTLTIQRTQQEDSAVYLCASSFDSTYEKLFFGSGTQLSVL.

The V and J genes are TRBV14 and TRBJ1-2; D not resolved. Trimming took off 3 bases at V and 8 bases at J, with 10 bases between the two ends. The CDR3 runs to 12 residues. Per the germline V gene, CDR1 is SGHDN and CDR2 is FVKESK. This CDR3 reads CASSHQSGGYTF. The CDR3 DNA sequence: TGTGCCAGCAGCCACCAGTCGGGAGGCTACACCTTC. Complete variable domain (other parts from reference TRBV14 and TRBJ1-2): EAGVTQFPSHSVIEKGQTVTLRCDPISGHDNLYWYRRVMGKEIKFLLHFVKESKQDESGMPNNRFLAERTGGTYSTLKVQPAELEDSGVYFCASSHQSGGYTFGSGTRLTVV.

The chain combines TRBV6-2 or TRBV6-3 with TRBJ2-5; no firm D call. The CDR3 length is 15 residues. Between the trimmed V and J ends, which lost 5 bases and 5 bases, there was a span of 18 bases. Germline V gene data show CDR1 as MNHEY and CDR2 as SVGEGT. The CDR3 reads CASSTRAGLEETQYF. The CDR3 coding sequence is TGTGCCAGCAGTACCCGGGCCGGGCTTGAGGAGACCCAGTACTTC.

This clonotype was recorded only once. This chain joins TRBV27 and TRBJ1-5; D is possibly TRBD1 (6 bases). Germline values: CDR1 MNHEY, CDR2 SMNVEV (reference sequence). Trimming removed 6 bases from V and 6 bases from J, with 18 bases in between. This CDR3 is 15 amino acids long. CDR3 bases: TGTGCCAGCAGCATAATCGGGGGGGGCGGTCAGCCCCAGCATTTT. Its protein is CASSIIGGGGQPQHF.

The chain carries TRBV9 and TRBJ2-1; maybe TRBD2 (5 bases). There are 12 residues in the CDR3. Germline-derived CDR1 and CDR2 are SGDLS and YYNGEE. Trimming removed 0 bases at V and 10 bases at J, with 8 bases between. CDR3 coding DNA: TGTGCCAGCAGCGTAGGTGGCGGGGAGCAGTTCTTC. Translation: CASSVGGGEQFF.

The V and J genes are TRBV3-1 and TRBJ2-1; no firm D call. The length of the CDR3 is 13 residues. The V gene lost 1 base and the J gene lost 3 bases, with 4 bases spanning the gap. The V gene's germline CDR1 is LGHDT and CDR2 YNNKEL (reference sequence). The CDR3 loop is CASSQGDYNEQFF. CDR3 nucleotides: TGTGCCAGCAGCCAAGGGGACTACAATGAGCAGTTCTTC.

V usage is TRBV5-4 and J usage is TRBJ2-3; TRBD2 might be the D (6 bases). Per germline, CDR1 SGHNT and CDR2 YYREEE (reference sequence). With 3 bases removed from V and 0 bases from J, the gap between germline ends came to 14 bases. This CDR3 has 16 amino acids. Here the CDR3 reads CASSSPVGGSTDTQYF. CDR3 DNA: TGTGCCAGCAGCTCCCCTGTGGGGGGTAGCACAGATACGCAGTATTTT.

The chain carries TRBV10-3 and TRBJ2-3; D gene unclear. The CDR3 is 12 amino acids. Germline V gene data show CDR1 as ENHRY and CDR2 as SYGVKD. Between the trimmed V and J ends, which lost 3 bases and 12 bases, there was a span of 13 bases. The CDR3 bases are TGTGCCATCAGTGAAGGGTCGCAGGCTCAGTATTTT. Protein: CAISEGSQAQYF.

The rearrangement joins TRBV5-1 to TRBJ2-4, with 11 bases matching TRBD2. Germline V lookup: CDR1 SGHRS, CDR2 YFSETQ. The V and J ends lost 4 bases and 6 bases, in that order; junction bases with no gene match: 6. The CDR3 runs 15 residues. The CDR3 here is CASSPNSGRVNIQYF. The CDR3 DNA is TGCGCCAGCAGCCCGAATAGCGGGAGGGTAAACATTCAGTACTTC. Using reference TRBV5-1 and TRBJ2-4 for the parts outside the CDR3, the full variable domain is KAGVTQTPRYLIKTRGQQVTLSCSPISGHRSVSWYQQTPGQGLQFLFEYFSETQRNKGNFPGRFSGRQFSNSRSEMNVSTLELGDSALYLCASSPNSGRVNIQYFGAGTRLSVL.

The rearrangement joins TRBV10-3 to TRBJ2-5, with 7 bases aligning to TRBD1. Germline lookup yields CDR1 ENHRY and CDR2 SYGVKD. V lost 3 bases to trimming and J lost 3 bases; unmatched junction nucleotides: 4. There are 14 residues in the CDR3. CDR3 bases: TGTGCCATCAGTGATCGGCAGGGGGAAGAGACCCAGTACTTC. This gives the protein CAISDRQGEETQYF.

The genes are TRBV2 and TRBJ2-7; possibly TRBD1 or TRBD2 for D (6 bases each). This CDR3 spans 11 amino acids. Trimming removed 8 bases from V and 7 bases from J, with 12 bases in between. The V gene's germline CDR1 is SNHLY and CDR2 FYNNEI. DNA of the CDR3: TGTGCCAGCCTCAAAGGGGGGGAGCAGTACTTC. This sequence encodes CASLKGGEQYF.

The J gene is TRBJ1-2, the V gene TRBV29-1, with D possibly matching TRBD1 (6 bases). Per germline, CDR1 SQVTM and CDR2 ANQGSEA. This CDR3 has 13 amino acids. Trimming left V 7 bases short and J 1 base short, with 13 bases between. The CDR3 region is CSAGDTLNYGYTF. The CDR3 DNA reads as TGCAGCGCAGGGGACACCCTTAACTATGGCTACACCTTC. The full variable domain, completed using reference TRBV29-1 and TRBJ1-2, is SAVISQKPSRDICQRGTSLTIQCQVDSQVTMMFWYRQQPGQSLTLIATANQGSEATYESGFVIDKFPISRPNLTFSTLTVSNMSPEDSSIYLCSAGDTLNYGYTFGSGTRLTVV.

The chain is built from TRBV2 and TRBJ1-5; the D gene is possibly TRBD1 (5 bases). The CDR3 loop spans 15 amino acids. Germline V gene sequence: CDR1 SNHLY, CDR2 FYNNEI. V lost 1 base and J lost 4, with 11 bases in between. Here the CDR3 reads CASSEVGVGNQPQHF. The CDR3 nucleotides read TGTGCCAGCAGTGAAGTGGGGGTAGGGAATCAGCCCCAGCATTTT.

The CDR3 protein is CSARDRGSSPLHF. The CDR3 nucleotides are TGCAGTGCTAGAGACAGGGGAAGCTCACCCCTCCACTTT. This chain uses TRBV20-1 with TRBJ1-6; a possible D gene is TRBD1 (6 bases). The V end lost 0 bases, the J end lost 10 bases, and 10 bases lay between the germline ends. The CDR3 spans 13 residues. The germline CDR1 and CDR2 sequences are DFQATT and SNEGSKA (reference sequence).

V usage is TRBV7-6 and J usage is TRBJ2-3; tentatively, D is TRBD1 or TRBD2 (5 bases each). V was shortened by 0 bases and J by 1 base, with 5 bases between the two germline ends. This CDR3 spans 14 amino acids. CDR1 is SGHVS, CDR2 FNYEAQ, per germline. The CDR3 nucleotides read TGTGCCAGCAGCTTAGCGGGACGCACAGATACGCAGTATTTT. Translating gives CASSLAGRTDTQYF.

The chain is built from TRBV10-3 and TRBJ2-1; 11 bases map to TRBD2. Trimming removed 6 bases from V and 7 bases from J; junction bases left unmatched: 11. The length of the CDR3 is 16 residues. Germline loops: CDR1 ENHRY, CDR2 SYGVKD. The CDR3 DNA reads as TGTGCCATCAGGGATCATACTAGCGGGAGCGGTAATGAGCAGTTCTTC. Translated, it gives CAIRDHTSGSGNEQFF.

This sequence joins TRBV19 and TRBJ2-2, with TRBD2 matching over 11 bases. Germline assignment: CDR1 LNHDA and CDR2 SQIVND (reference sequence). The CDR3 runs to 18 residues. J was trimmed by 0 bases and V by 11 bases; bases with no gene match: 14. CDR3 sequence: CALTTSGVGISNTGELFF. Here the CDR3 DNA reads TGTGCCTTAACGACTAGCGGGGTAGGGATATCGAACACCGGGGAGCTGTTTTTT.

The chain uses TRBV6-5 and TRBJ2-7, with 8 nucleotides matching TRBD1. J gave up 1 base and V 0 bases, and 5 bases lay outside the gene matches. From germline, CDR1 is MNHEY and CDR2 SVGAGI. This CDR3 spans 16 amino acids. Written as DNA, the CDR3 is TGTGCCAGCAGTTACTCCGACAGGGGAGCTTCCTACGAGCAGTACTTC. Residues: CASSYSDRGASYEQYF.

This rearrangement joins TRBV24-1 to TRBJ2-2; 8 bases line up with TRBD2. Unmatched junction bases numbered 7, after V lost 5 bases and J lost 6 bases. Germline values: CDR1 KGHDR, CDR2 SFDVKD. The CDR3 has 15 residues. The CDR3 here is CATSADRGGAGELFF. Here the CDR3 DNA reads TGTGCCACCAGTGCCGATCGGGGGGGGGCCGGGGAGCTGTTTTTT.

This rearrangement joins TRBV3-1 to TRBJ1-1; D gene unclear. V dropped 4 bases and J dropped 1 base, with 10 bases sitting between them. CDR3 length: 14 residues. Germline CDR1 is LGHDT and CDR2 is YNNKEL (reference sequence). The CDR3: CASSPVSTNTEAFF. The CDR3 nucleotides read TGTGCCAGCAGCCCCGTCTCGACGAACACTGAAGCTTTCTTT. The whole variable domain, filled in from reference TRBV3-1 and TRBJ1-1, reads DTAVSQTPKYLVTQMGNDKSIKCEQNLGHDTMYWYKQDSKKFLKIMFSYNNKELIINETVPNRFSPKSPDKAHLNLHINSLELGDSAVYFCASSPVSTNTEAFFGQGTRLTVV.

This chain uses TRBV7-3 with TRBJ1-1; the D gene is possibly TRBD1 (6 bases). Trimming left V 1 base short and J 4 bases short, with 19 bases between. Germline assignment: CDR1 SGHTA and CDR2 FQGTGA. The CDR3 is 17 residues long. The CDR3 here is CASSLIGVGGGGTEAFF. CDR3 sequence (DNA): TGTGCCAGCAGCTTAATTGGCGTAGGAGGGGGGGGCACTGAAGCTTTCTTT. The entire variable domain, with the rest obtained from reference TRBV7-3 and TRBJ1-1, is as follows: GAGVSQTPSNKVTEKGKYVELRCDPISGHTALYWYRQSLGQGPEFLIYFQGTGAADDSGLPNDRFFAVRPEGSVSTLKIQRTERGDSAVYLCASSLIGVGGGGTEAFFGQGTRLTVV.

This sequence joins TRBV19 and TRBJ1-1; no firm D call. Trimming stripped 7 bases from V and 3 bases from J, with 9 bases between. This CDR3 is 12 amino acids long. CDR1 is LNHDA, CDR2 SQIVND, per germline (reference sequence). The CDR3 DNA is TGTGCCAGTACCCGTTGGGACACTGAAGCTTTCTTT. Residues: CASTRWDTEAFF.

The genes are TRBV3-1 and TRBJ2-1; 9 bases fit TRBD2. This CDR3 has 16 residues. CDR1 and CDR2 (germline): LGHDT, YNNKEL (reference sequence). V trimming: 4 bases; J trimming: 5 bases; junction bases outside the gene matches: 9. The CDR3 nucleotides are TGTGCCAGCAGCCGCCTAGCGGGGACGAAAGACAATGAGCAGTTCTTC. The encoded protein is CASSRLAGTKDNEQFF.

The chain has TRBV15 and TRBJ2-1; D may be TRBD1 (5 bases). Between the trimmed V and J ends, which lost 6 bases and 8 bases, there was a span of 11 bases. The CDR3 length is 12 residues. Germline V gives CDR1 LNHNV, CDR2 YYDKDF (reference sequence). CDR3 region: CATRRGRDEQFF. CDR3 bases: TGTGCCACCAGAAGGGGAAGGGATGAGCAGTTCTTC.

The chain combines TRBV5-1 with TRBJ1-4; the D is unclear. Trimming stripped 3 bases from V and 5 bases from J, with 11 bases between. The CDR3 has 14 amino acids. Germline-derived CDR1 and CDR2 are SGHRS and YFSETQ. As DNA, the CDR3 is TGCGCCAGCAGCTCTGACACGAAGAATGAAAAACTGTTTTTT. Its translation: CASSSDTKNEKLFF.

This chain connects TRBV5-1 to TRBJ2-7; D might be TRBD2 (5 bases). CDR1 SGHRS and CDR2 YFSETQ come from the germline V gene. Trimming stripped 4 bases from V and 6 bases from J, with 17 bases between. This CDR3 is built from 14 residues. CDR3 sequence (DNA): TGCGCCAGCAGCCTCGACCGGGGAAGGGTCGAGCAGTACTTC. It translates to CASSLDRGRVEQYF.

The genes are TRBV7-2 and TRBJ2-1, with 7 bases lining up with TRBD2. Germline CDR1 and CDR2: SGHTA and FQGNSA. The CDR3 covers 14 residues. J gave up 7 bases and V 5 bases, and 8 bases lay outside the gene matches. The CDR3: CASSRGLVGNEQFF. The CDR3 nucleotides are TGTGCCAGCAGCAGAGGACTAGTGGGGAATGAGCAGTTCTTC. The full variable domain, its missing parts supplied by reference TRBV7-2 and TRBJ2-1, is GAGVSQSPSNKVTEKGKDVELRCDPISGHTALYWYRQSLGQGLEFLIYFQGNSAPDKSGLPSDRFSAERTGGSVSTLTIQRTQQEDSAVYLCASSRGLVGNEQFFGPGTRLTVL.

This chain uses TRBV2 with TRBJ1-4; the D gene is possibly TRBD1 (6 bases). The CDR3 covers 14 residues. Looked up from germline, CDR1 is SNHLY and CDR2 is FYNNEI. V was trimmed by 5 bases and J by 8 bases, leaving 15 bases between them. In nucleotides, the CDR3 is TGTGCCAGCAGTATGGGGGCCGGCCGGGAAAAACTGTTTTTT. This encodes CASSMGAGREKLFF.

The rearrangement joins TRBV24-1 to TRBJ2-7, with D tentatively TRBD1 (6 bases). V lost 7 bases and J 7 bases, leaving 19 bases between the germline ends. The CDR3 runs 14 residues. CDR1 KGHDR and CDR2 SFDVKD come from the germline V gene. The CDR3, as DNA: TGTGCCACCAGGCCCTCAGGGGTAGCTGGTGAGCAGTACTTC. Amino acids: CATRPSGVAGEQYF.